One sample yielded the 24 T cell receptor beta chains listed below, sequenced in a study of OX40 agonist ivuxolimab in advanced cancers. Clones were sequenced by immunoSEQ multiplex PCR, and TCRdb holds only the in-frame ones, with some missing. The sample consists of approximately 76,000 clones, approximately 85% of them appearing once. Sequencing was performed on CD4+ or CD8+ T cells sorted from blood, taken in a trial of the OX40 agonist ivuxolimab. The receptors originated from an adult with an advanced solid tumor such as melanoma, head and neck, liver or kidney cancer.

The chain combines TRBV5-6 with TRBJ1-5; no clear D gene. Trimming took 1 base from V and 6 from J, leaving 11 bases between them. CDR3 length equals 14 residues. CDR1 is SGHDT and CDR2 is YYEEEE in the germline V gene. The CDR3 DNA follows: TGTGCCAGCAGCTTGTGGTGGGAAGGTCAGCCCCAGCATTTT. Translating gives CASSLWWEGQPQHF.

The CDR3 spells CASSYIGWDEQYF. The CDR3 coding sequence is TGTGCCAGCAGTTACATTGGGTGGGACGAGCAGTACTTC. This chain connects TRBV6-5 to TRBJ2-7; D remains ambiguous. Trimming left V 2 bases short and J 5 bases short, with 10 bases between. CDR3 length: 13 residues. Per germline, CDR1 MNHEY and CDR2 SVGAGI.

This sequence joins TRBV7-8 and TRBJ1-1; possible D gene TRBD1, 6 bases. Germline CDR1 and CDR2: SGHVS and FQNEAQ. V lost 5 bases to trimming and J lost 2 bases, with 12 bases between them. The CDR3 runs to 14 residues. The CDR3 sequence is CASSGRQVNTEAFF. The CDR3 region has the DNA TGTGCCAGCAGCGGCCGACAGGTCAACACTGAAGCTTTCTTT. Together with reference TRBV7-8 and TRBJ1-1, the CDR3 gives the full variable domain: GAGVSQSPRYKVAKRGQDVALRCDPISGHVSLFWYQQALGQGPEFLTYFQNEAQLDKSGLPSDRFFAERPEGSVSTLKIQRTQQEDSAVYLCASSGRQVNTEAFFGQGTRLTVV.

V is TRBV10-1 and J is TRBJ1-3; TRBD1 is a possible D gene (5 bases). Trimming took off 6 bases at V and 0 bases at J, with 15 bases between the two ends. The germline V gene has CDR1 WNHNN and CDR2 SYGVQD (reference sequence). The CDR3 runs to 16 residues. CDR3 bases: TGCGCCAGCAGCGCCAGCGGGACGTTCTCTGGAAACACCATATATTTT. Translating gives CASSASGTFSGNTIYF.

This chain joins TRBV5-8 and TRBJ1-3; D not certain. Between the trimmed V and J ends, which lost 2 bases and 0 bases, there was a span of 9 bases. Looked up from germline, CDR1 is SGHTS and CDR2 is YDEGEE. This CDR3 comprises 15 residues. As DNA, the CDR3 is TGTGCCAGCAGCTTCGGGTCGATCTCTGGAAACACCATATATTTT. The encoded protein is CASSFGSISGNTIYF.

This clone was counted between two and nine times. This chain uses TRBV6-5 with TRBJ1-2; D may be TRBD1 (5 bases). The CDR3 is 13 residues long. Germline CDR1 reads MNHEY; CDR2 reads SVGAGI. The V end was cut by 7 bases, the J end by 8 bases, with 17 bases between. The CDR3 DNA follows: TGTGCCAGCACCCGGCCCGGGGCTAGAGGCTACACCTTC. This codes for CASTRPGARGYTF.

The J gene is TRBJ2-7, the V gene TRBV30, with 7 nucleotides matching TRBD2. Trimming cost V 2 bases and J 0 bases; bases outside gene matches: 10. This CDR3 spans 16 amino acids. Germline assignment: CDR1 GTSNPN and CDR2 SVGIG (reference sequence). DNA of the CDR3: TGTGCCTGGAGTTTGGCTACCGGGACTAACTCCTACGAGCAGTACTTC. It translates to CAWSLATGTNSYEQYF.

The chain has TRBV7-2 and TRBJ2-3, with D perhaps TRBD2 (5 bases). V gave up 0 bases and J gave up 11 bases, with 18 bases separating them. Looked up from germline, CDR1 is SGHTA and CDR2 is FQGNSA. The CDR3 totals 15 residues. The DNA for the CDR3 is TGTGCCAGCAGCTTAGCCCCCACCCTTGGACGGGGGCAGTATTTT. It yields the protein CASSLAPTLGRGQYF.

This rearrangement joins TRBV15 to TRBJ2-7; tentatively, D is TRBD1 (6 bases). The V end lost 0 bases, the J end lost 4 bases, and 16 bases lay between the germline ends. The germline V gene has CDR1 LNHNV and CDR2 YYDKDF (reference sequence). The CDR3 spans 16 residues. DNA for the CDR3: TGTGCCACCAGCAGAGAACCACCGGGACAAATATACGAGCAGTACTTC. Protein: CATSREPPGQIYEQYF.

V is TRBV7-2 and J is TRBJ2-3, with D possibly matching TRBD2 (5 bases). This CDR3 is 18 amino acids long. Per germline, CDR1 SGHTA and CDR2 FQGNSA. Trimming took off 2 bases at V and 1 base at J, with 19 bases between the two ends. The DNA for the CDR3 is TGTGCCAGCAGCTTACGGAGGAGTTGGGAACCACGCACAGATACGCAGTATTTT. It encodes CASSLRRSWEPRTDTQYF.

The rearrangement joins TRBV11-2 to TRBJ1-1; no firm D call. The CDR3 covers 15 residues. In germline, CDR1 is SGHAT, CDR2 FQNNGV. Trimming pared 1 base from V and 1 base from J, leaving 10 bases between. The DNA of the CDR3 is TGTGCCAGCAGCTTAGGGGGAATTACGAACACTGAAGCTTTCTTT. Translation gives CASSLGGITNTEAFF.

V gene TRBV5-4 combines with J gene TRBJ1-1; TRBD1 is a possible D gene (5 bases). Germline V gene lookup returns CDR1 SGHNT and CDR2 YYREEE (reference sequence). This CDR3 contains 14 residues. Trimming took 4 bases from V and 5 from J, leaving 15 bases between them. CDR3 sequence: CASSDRDLPTEAFF. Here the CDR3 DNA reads TGTGCCAGCAGCGACCGGGACCTGCCAACTGAAGCTTTCTTT.

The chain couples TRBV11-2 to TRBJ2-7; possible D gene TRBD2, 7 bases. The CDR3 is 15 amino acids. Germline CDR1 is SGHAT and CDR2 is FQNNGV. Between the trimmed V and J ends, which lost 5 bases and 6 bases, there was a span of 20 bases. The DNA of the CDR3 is TGTGCCAGCAGCGTGAAGGGGGGGCCTGCCGGCGAGCAGTACTTC. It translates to CASSVKGGPAGEQYF.

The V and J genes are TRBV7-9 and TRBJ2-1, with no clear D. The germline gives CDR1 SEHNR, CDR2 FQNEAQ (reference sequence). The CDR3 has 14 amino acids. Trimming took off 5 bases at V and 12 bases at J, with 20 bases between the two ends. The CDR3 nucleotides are TGTGCCAGCAGCAACATTCAGACCTCTATGACGCAGTTCTTC. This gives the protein CASSNIQTSMTQFF.

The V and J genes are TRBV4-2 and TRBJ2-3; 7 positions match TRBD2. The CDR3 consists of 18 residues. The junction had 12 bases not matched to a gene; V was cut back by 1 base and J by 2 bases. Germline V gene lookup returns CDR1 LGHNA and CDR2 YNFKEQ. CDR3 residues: CASSQGLVVGGNTDTQYF. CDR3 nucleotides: TGTGCCAGCAGCCAAGGATTAGTTGTCGGGGGGAACACAGATACGCAGTATTTT.

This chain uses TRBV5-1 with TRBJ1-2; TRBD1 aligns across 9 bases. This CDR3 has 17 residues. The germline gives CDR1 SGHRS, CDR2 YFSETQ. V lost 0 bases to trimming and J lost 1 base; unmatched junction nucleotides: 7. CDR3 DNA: TGCGCCAGCAGCTTGGATGGACAGGGGAGGGATAACTATGGCTACACCTTC. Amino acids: CASSLDGQGRDNYGYTF. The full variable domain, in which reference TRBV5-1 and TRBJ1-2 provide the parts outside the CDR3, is KAGVTQTPRYLIKTRGQQVTLSCSPISGHRSVSWYQQTPGQGLQFLFEYFSETQRNKGNFPGRFSGRQFSNSRSEMNVSTLELGDSALYLCASSLDGQGRDNYGYTFGSGTRLTVV.

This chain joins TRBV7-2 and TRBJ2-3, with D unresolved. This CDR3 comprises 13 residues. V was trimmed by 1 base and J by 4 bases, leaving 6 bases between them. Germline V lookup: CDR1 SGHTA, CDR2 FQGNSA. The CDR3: CASSLVASDTQYF. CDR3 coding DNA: TGTGCCAGCAGCTTAGTTGCGTCAGATACGCAGTATTTT.

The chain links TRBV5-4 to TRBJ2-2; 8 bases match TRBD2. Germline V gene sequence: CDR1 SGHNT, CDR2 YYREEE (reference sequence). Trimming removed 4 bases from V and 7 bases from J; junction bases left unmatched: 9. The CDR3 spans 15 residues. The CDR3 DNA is TGTGCCAGCAGCGCTGTCGGGGGGGCGGACGGGGAGCTGTTTTTT. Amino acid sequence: CASSAVGGADGELFF.

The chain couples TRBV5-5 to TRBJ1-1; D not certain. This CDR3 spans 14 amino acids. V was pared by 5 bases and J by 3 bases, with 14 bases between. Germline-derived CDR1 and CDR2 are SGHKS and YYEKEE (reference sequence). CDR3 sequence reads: CASSLTGTYTEAFF. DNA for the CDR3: TGTGCCAGCAGTCTCACGGGCACCTACACTGAAGCTTTCTTT.

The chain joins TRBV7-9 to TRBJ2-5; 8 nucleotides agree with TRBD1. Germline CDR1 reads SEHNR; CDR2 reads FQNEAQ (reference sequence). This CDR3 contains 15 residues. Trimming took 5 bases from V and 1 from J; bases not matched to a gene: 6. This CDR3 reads CASSRTGIGQETQYF. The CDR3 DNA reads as TGTGCCAGCAGCCGGACAGGGATCGGCCAAGAGACCCAGTACTTC.

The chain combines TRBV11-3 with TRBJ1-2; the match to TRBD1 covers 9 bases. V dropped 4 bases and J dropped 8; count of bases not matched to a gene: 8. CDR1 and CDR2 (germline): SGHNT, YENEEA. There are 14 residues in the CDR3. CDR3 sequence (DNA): TGTGCCAGCAGCTCTTCGGACAGGGGAAGGGGCTACACCTTC. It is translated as CASSSSDRGRGYTF.

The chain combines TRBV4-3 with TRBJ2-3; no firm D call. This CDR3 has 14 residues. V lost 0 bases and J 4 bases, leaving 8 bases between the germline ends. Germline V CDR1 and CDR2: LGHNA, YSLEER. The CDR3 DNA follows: TGCGCCAGCAGCCAAGATCCGCGGTCAGATACGCAGTATTTT. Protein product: CASSQDPRSDTQYF.

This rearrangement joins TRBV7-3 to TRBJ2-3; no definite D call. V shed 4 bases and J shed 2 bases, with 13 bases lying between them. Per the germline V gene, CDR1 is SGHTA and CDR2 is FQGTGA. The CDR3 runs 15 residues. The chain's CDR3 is CASSSAPGYTDTQYF. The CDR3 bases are TGTGCCAGCAGCTCCGCGCCGGGCTACACAGATACGCAGTATTTT. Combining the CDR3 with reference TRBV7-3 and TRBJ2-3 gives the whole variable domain GAGVSQTPSNKVTEKGKYVELRCDPISGHTALYWYRQSLGQGPEFLIYFQGTGAADDSGLPNDRFFAVRPEGSVSTLKIQRTERGDSAVYLCASSSAPGYTDTQYFGPGTRLTVL.

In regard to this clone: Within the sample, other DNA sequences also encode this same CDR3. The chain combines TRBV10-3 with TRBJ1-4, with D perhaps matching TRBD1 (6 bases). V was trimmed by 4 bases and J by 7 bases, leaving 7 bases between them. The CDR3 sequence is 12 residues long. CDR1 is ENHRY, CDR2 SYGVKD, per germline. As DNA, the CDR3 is TGTGCCATCAGTGCGACAGGTGAAAAACTGTTTTTT. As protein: CAISATGEKLFF.